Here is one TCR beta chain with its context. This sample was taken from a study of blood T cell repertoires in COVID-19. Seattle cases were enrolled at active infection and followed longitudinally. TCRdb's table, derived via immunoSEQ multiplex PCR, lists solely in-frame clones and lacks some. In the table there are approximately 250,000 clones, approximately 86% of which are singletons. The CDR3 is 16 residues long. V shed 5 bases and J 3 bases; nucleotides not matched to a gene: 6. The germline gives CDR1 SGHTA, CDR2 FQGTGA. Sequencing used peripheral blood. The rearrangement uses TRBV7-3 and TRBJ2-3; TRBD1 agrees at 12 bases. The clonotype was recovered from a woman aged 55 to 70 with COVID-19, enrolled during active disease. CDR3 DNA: TGTGCCAGCAGCAGAGGGGACAGGGGGCGGACAGATACGCAGTATTTT. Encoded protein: CASSRGDRGRTDTQYF. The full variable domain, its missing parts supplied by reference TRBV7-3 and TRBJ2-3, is GAGVSQTPSNKVTEKGKYVELRCDPISGHTALYWYRQSLGQGPEFLIYFQGTGAADDSGLPNDRFFAVRPEGSVSTLKIQRTERGDSAVYLCASSRGDRGRTDTQYFGPGTRLTVL.